The 6 T cell receptor beta chains listed next were all sequenced from one sample in a study of control samples from healthy donors and cancer patients. Here immunoSEQ multiplex PCR was the method, and the copy in TCRdb shows in-frame clones only, minus some. The table lists about 130,000 clones, approximately 92% of them singletons. The sequenced sample consisted of blood. The receptors derive from a woman between 50 and 59 years old in good health.

The rearrangement links TRBV21-1 to TRBJ1-1. TRBV21-1 is designated a pseudogene. CDR3 length equals 12 residues. DNA of the CDR3: TGTGCCAGCCCATTTGAGGCCCCTGAAGCTTTCTTT. Translating gives CASPFEAPEAFF.

The rearrangement joins TRBV30 to TRBJ1-2; D ambiguous. The length of the CDR3 is 12 residues. The germline V and J ends were trimmed by 4 bases and 1 base, with 7 bases remaining between them. Germline CDR1 GTSNPN, CDR2 SVGIG (reference sequence). CDR3 sequence: CAWTRVNYGYTF. CDR3 DNA sequence: TGTGCCTGGACCCGGGTTAACTATGGCTACACCTTC.

The chain combines TRBV28 with TRBJ2-5, with D perhaps TRBD1 (6 bases). V gave up 4 bases and J gave up 1 base, with 10 bases separating them. Per germline, CDR1 MDHEN and CDR2 SYDVKM. There are 14 residues in the CDR3. CDR3 DNA: TGTGCCAGCAGTTCAGGACAGTTCCAAGAGACCCAGTACTTC. Amino acids: CASSSGQFQETQYF.

This chain uses TRBV7-9 with TRBJ2-1, with 8 bases matching TRBD2. The germline CDR1 and CDR2 sequences are SEHNR and FQNEAQ (reference sequence). The CDR3 totals 16 residues. The trim removed 3 bases at V and 0 bases at J, leaving 4 bases unmatched. CDR3 DNA sequence: TGTGCCAGCAGCTTGGCCGGGACTAGCTCCTACAATGAGCAGTTCTTC. The encoded protein is CASSLAGTSSYNEQFF.

J is TRBJ2-5 and V is TRBV2; 8 nucleotides match TRBD1. The germline V gene has CDR1 SNHLY and CDR2 FYNNEI. The junction had 11 bases not matched to a gene; V was cut back by 4 bases and J by 7 bases. The length of the CDR3 is 15 residues. CDR3 sequence: CASSGTGIGTGTQYF. The DNA for the CDR3 is TGTGCCAGCAGTGGGACAGGGATCGGCACGGGGACCCAGTACTTC.

V gene TRBV7-2 combines with J gene TRBJ2-3, with TRBD2 identical over 11 bases. Per germline, CDR1 SGHTA and CDR2 FQGNSA. The trim removed 5 bases at V and 4 bases at J, leaving 8 bases unmatched. The CDR3 loop spans 16 amino acids. This chain's CDR3 is CASSQTSGSQPDTQYF. The DNA for the CDR3 is TGTGCCAGCAGCCAAACTAGCGGGAGTCAGCCAGATACGCAGTATTTT.